What follows are 11 T cell receptor beta chains derived from one specimen sequenced in a study of blood T cell repertoires in COVID-19. Repertoires were generated with immunoSEQ multiplex PCR, while TCRdb's copy carries only in-frame clones and drops some. The sample carries under 350,000 clones, approximately 86% recorded once. What was sequenced was peripheral blood. The receptors shown here come from a man in his 70s with acute or convalescent COVID-19.

This chain links TRBV5-5 with TRBJ1-5; tentatively, D is TRBD1 (5 bases). Germline lookup yields CDR1 SGHKS and CDR2 YYEKEE (reference sequence). The CDR3 is 14 residues long. V was trimmed by 0 bases and J by 6 bases, leaving 10 bases between them. The CDR3 coding sequence is TGTGCCAGCAGCTTGGCGTCAGGGCGTCAGCCCCAGCATTTT. This codes for CASSLASGRQPQHF.

The rearrangement links TRBV4-1 to TRBJ2-5, with TRBD1 matching over 7 bases. This CDR3 contains 13 residues. Losses at the gene ends were 4 bases for V and 3 bases for J; bases not matched to a gene: 2. The germline gives CDR1 MGHRA, CDR2 YSYEKL. CDR3 sequence (DNA): TGCGCCAGCAGCCGGGACAGCGAAGAGACCCAGTACTTC. This translates into CASSRDSEETQYF.

CDR3 region: CASSFWGVAYGYTF. The DNA for the CDR3 is TGTGCCAGCAGTTTCTGGGGGGTGGCCTATGGCTACACCTTC. V gene TRBV28 combines with J gene TRBJ1-2; D is possibly TRBD1 (5 bases). The CDR3 covers 14 residues. CDR1 is MDHEN and CDR2 is SYDVKM in the germline V gene. Trimming removed 3 bases at V and 4 bases at J, with 12 bases between.

The J gene is TRBJ1-1, the V gene TRBV28; 7 bases line up with TRBD1. There are 13 residues in the CDR3. V shed 7 bases, J shed 4 bases, and the junction held 6 bases outside the gene matches. In germline, CDR1 is MDHEN, CDR2 SYDVKM. The CDR3 DNA reads as TGTGCCAGCACCGCGACAGGGCGCACTGAAGCTTTCTTT. As protein: CASTATGRTEAFF.

The V gene is TRBV28, the J gene TRBJ1-1, with a tentative D call TRBD1 (5 bases). CDR1 is MDHEN, CDR2 SYDVKM, per germline. Trimming removed 7 bases at V and 8 bases at J, with 20 bases between. The CDR3 loop spans 14 amino acids. CDR3 sequence reads: CASTKTAGPGEAFF. CDR3 DNA sequence: TGTGCCAGCACCAAGACAGCCGGCCCTGGGGAAGCTTTCTTT.

The chain has TRBV19 and TRBJ1-2, with 9 bases aligning to TRBD1. CDR3 length: 13 amino acids. CDR1 and CDR2 (germline): LNHDA, SQIVND (reference sequence). V was clipped by 5 bases and J by 10 bases; unmatched bases: 8. In DNA, the CDR3 is TGTGCCAGTAGTTCCTCCGGGACAGGGTACTACACCTTC. Its translation: CASSSSGTGYYTF.

The rearrangement links TRBV6-5 to TRBJ2-3, with 8 bases fitting TRBD1. Germline trimming cut 7 bases from V and 2 bases from J; bases unmatched to any gene: 8. The V gene's germline CDR1 is MNHEY and CDR2 SVGAGI. The CDR3 loop spans 15 amino acids. CDR3 sequence: CASKDRGHDTDTQYF. The CDR3 DNA follows: TGTGCCAGCAAAGACAGGGGCCACGACACAGATACGCAGTATTTT.

This rearrangement joins TRBV27 to TRBJ1-6; 9 bases match TRBD1. J gave up 7 bases and V 1 base, and 8 bases lay outside the gene matches. Germline V gene sequence: CDR1 MNHEY, CDR2 SMNVEV (reference sequence). This CDR3 has 17 amino acids. As DNA, the CDR3 is TGTGCCAGCAGTTTATATTGGACAGGGGCGTCCAATTCACCCCTCCACTTT. Residues: CASSLYWTGASNSPLHF.

CDR3 in DNA: TGTGCCAGCAGCCAAGAACCTAGCGGGAGTGGAGAGACCCAGTACTTC. It codes for CASSQEPSGSGETQYF. The J gene is TRBJ2-5, the V gene TRBV4-2; 10 bases are a match to TRBD2. V shed 0 bases and J 4 bases; nucleotides not matched to a gene: 5. This CDR3 has 16 residues. Germline assignment: CDR1 LGHNA and CDR2 YNFKEQ.

This chain links TRBV5-4 with TRBJ2-3; 14 bases are shared with TRBD2. J gave up 2 bases and V 2 bases, and 4 bases lay outside the gene matches. This CDR3 spans 17 amino acids. Germline V gene lookup returns CDR1 SGHNT and CDR2 YYREEE (reference sequence). CDR3: CASSFGTSGSPTDTQYF. CDR3 DNA sequence: TGTGCCAGCAGCTTCGGGACTAGCGGGAGCCCCACAGATACGCAGTATTTT.

The V and J genes are TRBV7-8 and TRBJ2-2, with TRBD2 matching 11 bases. Germline loops: CDR1 SGHVS, CDR2 FQNEAQ. This CDR3 has 17 amino acids. The junction had 11 bases not matched to a gene; V was cut back by 8 bases and J by 3 bases. This CDR3 is CASSRTGTSGYTGELFF. For the CDR3, the DNA is TGTGCCAGCTCGAGGACCGGGACTAGCGGTTACACCGGGGAGCTGTTTTTT.